This T cell receptor beta chain was recorded in a study of Ad26.COV2.S vaccination and SARS-CoV-2 variants. The study's findings and limits: Breadth and depth estimates from TCRs may understate total T cell responses.

TCRdb's table, derived via immunoSEQ multiplex PCR, lists solely in-frame clones and lacks some. The sample includes around 450,000 clones, 80% to 90% seen only once; the top ten take roughly 1.7%. This clone was found once. Its matching antigen is unknown. Documented treatment: roughly 18 received Ad26.COV2.S at low or high dose, single or two shots; about five received placebo; per-sample allocation not given. Samples analyzed were those drawn on day 63 after the first vaccine or placebo injection. The V and J ends lost 2 bases and 3 bases, in that order; junction bases with no gene match: 8. The CDR3 extends over 15 amino acids. Germline-derived CDR1 and CDR2 are SQVTM and ANQGSEA.

V gene TRBV29-1 combines with J gene TRBJ2-3, with TRBD2 identical over 7 bases. The receptor was derived from a person aged 18-65 years who received the Ad26.COV2.S COVID-19 vaccine or a placebo. The sequenced sample was peripheral blood, obtained in a trial of Ad26.COV2.S vaccine versus placebo. CDR3 sequence (DNA): TGCAGCGTTGAAAGTTCCCTAGCGGCTACAGATACGCAGTATTTT. Amino acids: CSVESSLAATDTQYF.